This T cell receptor beta chain comes out of a study of OX40 agonist ivuxolimab in advanced cancers. Overall study findings and caveats: CD4+ and CD8+ blood T cells expanded clonally by week 6 at 0.1 to 3.0 mg/kg.

Patients with a history of autoimmune disease or on systemic immunosuppression were excluded. Germline V gives CDR1 SGHRS, CDR2 YFSETQ. The length of the CDR3 is 12 residues. V lost 3 bases, J lost 5 bases, and 7 bases lay in between. This clone has just one count. Its target is unknown. Assay: immunoSEQ multiplex PCR; the TCRdb copy retains only in-frame clones and omits some. Of 30,000 to 35,000 clones in the sample, about 82% were seen once. The clonotype originates from an adult with an advanced solid tumor such as melanoma, head and neck, liver or kidney cancer. The rearrangement joins TRBV5-1 to TRBJ2-3; no firm D call. This sample comprised CD4+ or CD8+ T cells sorted from blood, obtained in a trial of the OX40 agonist ivuxolimab. The CDR3 DNA is TGCGCCAGCAGCTGGGCGGAAGATACGCAGTATTTT. Its protein is CASSWAEDTQYF. Complete variable domain (other parts from reference TRBV5-1 and TRBJ2-3): KAGVTQTPRYLIKTRGQQVTLSCSPISGHRSVSWYQQTPGQGLQFLFEYFSETQRNKGNFPGRFSGRQFSNSRSEMNVSTLELGDSALYLCASSWAEDTQYFGPGTRLTVL.